Reported below is one T cell receptor (beta chain). Its target is unknown. This CDR3 region has 14 residues. The ends lost 11 bases at V and 0 bases at J; junction bases unmatched: 10. Germline V gene sequence: CDR1 MNHNS, CDR2 SASEGT. This table comes from immunoSEQ multiplex PCR, and its TCRdb copy is limited to in-frame clones, with some not included. Here the sample spans roughly 130,000 clones, around 96% being singletons. The entry originates in a study of human thymus T cells. General study results and limits: Blood and thymic repertoires both appeared biased in V and J gene usage. Thymic repertoires of unrelated individuals were reported in related research to overlap highly.

Thymic tissue was derived from resections collected during corrective heart surgery. The donors were infants in Finland with congenital heart defects, otherwise immunologically healthy. This clonotype was obtained from a boy in the first two years of life with a congenital heart defect but otherwise immunologically healthy. The gene calls are TRBV6-1 and TRBJ2-7; 7 nucleotides line up with TRBD1. What was sequenced was thymus tissue. The CDR3 region has the DNA TGTGCCTGGAGAACAGGGGTCAGCTCCTACGAGCAGTACTTC. Protein product: CAWRTGVSSYEQYF.